A selection of T cell receptor beta chains follows, all from one sample in a study of T cells in tumors after PD-1 blockade. The assay was immunoSEQ multiplex PCR, and TCRdb's table has in-frame clones only and misses some. The sample includes around 60,000 clones, around three quarters seen only once; the top ten take around an eighth. Sample: PBMCs, taken before anti-PD-1 treatment. The receptors originated from a human donor with basal cell carcinoma. Each CDR3 is given with its conserved first and last residue. Fields, in order: clone size, V gene, J gene, D gene, CDR3 protein, CDR3 DNA. The D gene is left open where the match is weak. Clone size is given for some rows only: seen once, a few or many times, or a class if the clone is expanded.

.	TRBV5-1	TRBJ1-6	.	CASSPSVGTYNSPLHF	TGCGCCAGCAGCCCGAGCGTGGGCACCTATAATTCACCCCTCCACTTT
.	TRBV30	TRBJ1-4	.	CAWSTQGWGGRSEKLFF	TGTGCCTGGAGTACCCAGGGGTGGGGGGGTAGAAGTGAAAAACTGTTTTTT
.	TRBV5-1	TRBJ1-5	.	CASQAGRGNQPQHF	TGCGCCAGCCAAGCGGGGAGGGGCAATCAGCCCCAGCATTTT
.	TRBV7-2	TRBJ2-1	TRBD2	CASSLGPAGVSEQFF	TGTGCCAGCAGCTTAGGCCCAGCGGGGGTCAGTGAGCAGTTCTTC
.	TRBV20-1	TRBJ1-1	TRBD1	CSASNWDRRRTEAFF	TGCAGTGCTAGTAACTGGGACAGGAGGCGCACTGAAGCTTTCTTT
.	TRBV29-1	TRBJ1-2	.	CSVGEGKLGYTF	TGCAGCGTTGGGGAGGGGAAGTTGGGCTACACCTTC
.	TRBV30	TRBJ1-6	TRBD1	CAWSVGDPGQNNSPLHF	TGTGCCTGGAGTGTAGGGGATCCGGGACAGAATAATTCACCCCTCCACTTT
.	TRBV30	TRBJ1-3	.	CAWSDHRGSGNTIYF	TGTGCCTGGAGTGATCACCGGGGCTCTGGAAACACCATATATTTT
once	TRBV7-9	TRBJ2-1	.	CASSLTRNEQFF	TGTGCCAGCAGCCTGACTAGGAATGAGCAGTTCTTC
.	TRBV9	TRBJ1-1	.	CASSVVPGQNTEAFF	TGTGCCAGCAGCGTAGTTCCTGGACAGAACACTGAAGCTTTCTTT
.	TRBV9	TRBJ2-1	TRBD1	CASSVEGANVHEQFF	TGTGCCAGCAGCGTAGAGGGGGCGAATGTTCATGAGCAGTTCTTC
.	TRBV5-5	TRBJ2-3	.	CASSLSDTQYF	TGTGCCAGCAGCTTGTCAGATACGCAGTATTTT
.	TRBV13	TRBJ1-2	TRBD1	CASSLEQGVGGYTF	TGTGCCAGCAGCTTAGAACAGGGGGTCGGTGGCTACACCTTC
.	TRBV5-1	TRBJ2-7	TRBD1	CASSLGAGGYEQYF	TGCGCCAGCAGCTTGGGAGCAGGGGGATACGAGCAGTACTTC
.	TRBV7-9	TRBJ2-1	.	CASSLSQGRSYNEQFF	TGTGCCAGCAGCTTAAGTCAGGGTCGCTCCTACAATGAGCAGTTCTTC
.	TRBV2	TRBJ2-2	TRBD2	CASSGAGTSGGATIGELFF	TGTGCCAGCAGTGGGGCCGGGACTAGCGGGGGGGCGACCATCGGGGAGCTGTTTTTT
once	TRBV5-1	TRBJ1-2	.	CASSLGGLETYGYTF	TGCGCCAGCAGCTTAGGAGGTCTAGAAACCTATGGCTACACCTTC
.	TRBV12-3/TRBV12-4	TRBJ1-6	.	CASTTAEFSPLHF	TGTGCCAGCACTACAGCCGAGTTCTCACCCCTCCACTTT
.	TRBV5-1	TRBJ2-1	.	CASSHGGDSYNEQFF	TGCGCCAGCAGCCACGGGGGAGACTCCTACAATGAGCAGTTCTTC
.	TRBV5-1	TRBJ1-3	.	CASSPSVNSGNTIYF	TGCGCCAGCAGCCCTTCAGTGAACTCTGGAAACACCATATATTTT
.	TRBV6-5	TRBJ1-1	.	CASSYSWQGSTEAFF	TGTGCCAGCAGTTACTCGTGGCAGGGGAGCACTGAAGCTTTCTTT
.	TRBV9	TRBJ2-5	.	CASTSIETQYF	TGTGCCAGCACCTCAATAGAGACCCAGTACTTC
.	TRBV29-1	TRBJ2-1	TRBD2	CSVERGRGSSEQFF	TGCAGCGTTGAACGCGGGAGGGGCTCGAGTGAGCAGTTCTTC
.	TRBV5-1	TRBJ2-3	.	CASSPWGGGTDTQYF	TGCGCCAGCAGCCCCTGGGGTGGGGGGACAGATACGCAGTATTTT
.	TRBV6-5	TRBJ2-7	TRBD1	CASSYGDRDGYEQYF	TGTGCCAGCAGTTACGGGGACAGGGATGGCTACGAGCAGTACTTC
few	TRBV3-1/TRBV3-2	TRBJ2-2	.	CASSPGWFMGAGELFF	TGTGCCAGCAGCCCGGGGTGGTTTATGGGGGCCGGGGAGCTGTTTTTT
.	TRBV7-9	TRBJ1-1	TRBD1	CASSYTGGAVTEAFF	TGTGCCAGCAGCTATACAGGGGGCGCGGTCACTGAAGCTTTCTTT
.	TRBV12-3/TRBV12-4	TRBJ2-7	.	CASSLGRAKQYF	TGTGCCAGCAGTTTAGGAAGGGCGAAGCAGTACTTC